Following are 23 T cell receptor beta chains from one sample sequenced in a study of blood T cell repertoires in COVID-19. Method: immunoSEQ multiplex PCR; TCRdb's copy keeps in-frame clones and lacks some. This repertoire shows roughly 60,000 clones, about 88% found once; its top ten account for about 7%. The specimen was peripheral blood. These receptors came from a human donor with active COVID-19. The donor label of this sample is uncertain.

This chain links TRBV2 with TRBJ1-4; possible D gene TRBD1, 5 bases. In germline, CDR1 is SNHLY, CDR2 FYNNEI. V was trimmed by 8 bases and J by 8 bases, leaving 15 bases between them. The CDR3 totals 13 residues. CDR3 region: CASVGGGMEKLFF. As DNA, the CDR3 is TGTGCCAGCGTGGGCGGGGGAATGGAAAAACTGTTTTTT.

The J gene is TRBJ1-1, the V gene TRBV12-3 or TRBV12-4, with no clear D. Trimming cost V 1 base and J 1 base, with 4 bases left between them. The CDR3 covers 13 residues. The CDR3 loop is CASSLERNTEAFF. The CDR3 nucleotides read TGTGCCAGCAGTTTAGAGAGGAACACTGAAGCTTTCTTT.

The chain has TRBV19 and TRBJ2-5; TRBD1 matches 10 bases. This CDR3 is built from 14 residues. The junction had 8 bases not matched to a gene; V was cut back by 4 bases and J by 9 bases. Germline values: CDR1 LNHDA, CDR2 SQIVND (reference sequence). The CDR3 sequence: CASSKGQGFGAQYF. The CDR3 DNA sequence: TGTGCCAGTAGTAAGGGACAGGGGTTTGGGGCCCAGTACTTC.

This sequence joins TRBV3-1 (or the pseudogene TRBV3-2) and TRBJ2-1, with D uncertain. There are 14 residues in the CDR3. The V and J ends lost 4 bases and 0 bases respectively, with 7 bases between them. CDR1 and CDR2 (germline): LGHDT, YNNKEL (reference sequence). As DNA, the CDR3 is TGTGCCAGCAGCCCCGGGTCCTCCTACAATGAGCAGTTCTTC. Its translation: CASSPGSSYNEQFF.

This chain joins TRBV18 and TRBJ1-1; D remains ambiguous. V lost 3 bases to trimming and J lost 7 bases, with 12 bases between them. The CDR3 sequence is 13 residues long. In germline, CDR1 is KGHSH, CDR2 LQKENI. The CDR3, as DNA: TGTGCCAGCTCACCCATGAGTATAAGTGAAGCTTTCTTT. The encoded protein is CASSPMSISEAFF.

As DNA, the CDR3 is TGTGCCAGCAGCTGGACCAGGGGGTCTGGGGCCAACGTCCTGACTTTC. This gives the protein CASSWTRGSGANVLTF. The chain recombines TRBV7-9 with TRBJ2-6, with 7 bases matching TRBD1. Trimming took 4 bases from V and 1 from J; bases not matched to a gene: 4. The CDR3 is 16 amino acids. Germline CDR1 is SEHNR and CDR2 is FQNEAQ (reference sequence). The whole variable domain, filled in from reference TRBV7-9 and TRBJ2-6, reads DTGVSQNPRHKITKRGQNVTFRCDPISEHNRLYWYRQTLGQGPEFLTYFQNEAQLEKSRLLSDRFSAERPKGSFSTLEIQRTEQGDSAMYLCASSWTRGSGANVLTFGAGSRLTVL.

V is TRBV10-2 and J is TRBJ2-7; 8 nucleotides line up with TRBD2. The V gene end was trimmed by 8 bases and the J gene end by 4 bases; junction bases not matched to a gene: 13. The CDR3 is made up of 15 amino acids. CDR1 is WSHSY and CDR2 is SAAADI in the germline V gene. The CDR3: CASSISGGFIYEQYF. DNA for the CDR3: TGCGCCAGCTCGATCAGCGGGGGCTTCATTTACGAGCAGTACTTC.

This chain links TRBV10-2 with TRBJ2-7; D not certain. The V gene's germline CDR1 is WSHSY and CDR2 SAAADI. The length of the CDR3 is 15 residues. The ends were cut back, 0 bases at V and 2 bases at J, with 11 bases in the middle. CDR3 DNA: TGCGCCAGCAGTGAGTCTCCCCTTTCCCCCTACGAGCAGTACTTC. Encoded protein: CASSESPLSPYEQYF.

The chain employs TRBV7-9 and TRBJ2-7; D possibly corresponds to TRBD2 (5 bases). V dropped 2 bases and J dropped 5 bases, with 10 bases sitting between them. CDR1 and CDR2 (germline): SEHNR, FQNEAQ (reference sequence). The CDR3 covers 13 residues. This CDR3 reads CASSLTRANEQYF. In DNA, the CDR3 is TGTGCCAGCAGCTTAACTAGGGCTAACGAGCAGTACTTC.

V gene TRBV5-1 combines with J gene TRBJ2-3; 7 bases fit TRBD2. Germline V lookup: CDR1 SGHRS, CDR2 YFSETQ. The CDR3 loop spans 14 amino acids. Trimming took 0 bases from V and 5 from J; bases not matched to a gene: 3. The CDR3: CASSLGGSGDTQYF. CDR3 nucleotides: TGCGCCAGCAGCTTGGGCGGGAGTGGAGATACGCAGTATTTT.

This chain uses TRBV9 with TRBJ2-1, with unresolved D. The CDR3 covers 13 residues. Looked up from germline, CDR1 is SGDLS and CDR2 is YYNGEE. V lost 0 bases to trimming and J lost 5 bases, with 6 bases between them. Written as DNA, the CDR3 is TGTGCCAGCAGCGTAGGGCAGGACAATGAGCAGTTCTTC. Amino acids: CASSVGQDNEQFF.

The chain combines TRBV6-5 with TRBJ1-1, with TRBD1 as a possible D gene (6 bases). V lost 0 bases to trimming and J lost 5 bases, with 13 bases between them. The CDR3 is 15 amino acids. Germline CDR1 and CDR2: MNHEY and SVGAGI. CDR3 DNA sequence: TGTGCCAGCAGTTACTCGAACAGGGTAGAGACTGAAGCTTTCTTT. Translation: CASSYSNRVETEAFF.

CDR3 loop: CAGLLAGAHEQYF. The CDR3 region has the DNA TGTGCCGGATTACTAGCGGGAGCCCACGAGCAGTACTTC. This chain connects TRBV6-5 to TRBJ2-7, with 11 bases aligning to TRBD2. V lost 11 bases, J lost 5 bases, and 8 bases stayed unmatched. The germline V gene encodes CDR1 MNHEY and CDR2 SVGAGI. The CDR3 contains 13 residues.

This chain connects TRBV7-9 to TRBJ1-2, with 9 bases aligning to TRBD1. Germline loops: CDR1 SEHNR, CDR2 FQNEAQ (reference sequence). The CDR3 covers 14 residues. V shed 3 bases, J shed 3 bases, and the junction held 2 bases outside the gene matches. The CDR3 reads CASSFGTGYYGYTF. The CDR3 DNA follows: TGTGCCAGCAGCTTTGGGACAGGGTACTATGGCTACACCTTC.

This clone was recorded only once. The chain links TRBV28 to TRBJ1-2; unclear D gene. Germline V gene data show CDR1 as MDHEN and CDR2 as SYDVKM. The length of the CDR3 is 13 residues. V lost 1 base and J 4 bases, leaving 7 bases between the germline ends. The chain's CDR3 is CASSLSRGYGYTF. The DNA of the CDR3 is TGTGCCAGCAGTTTATCACGCGGCTATGGCTACACCTTC.

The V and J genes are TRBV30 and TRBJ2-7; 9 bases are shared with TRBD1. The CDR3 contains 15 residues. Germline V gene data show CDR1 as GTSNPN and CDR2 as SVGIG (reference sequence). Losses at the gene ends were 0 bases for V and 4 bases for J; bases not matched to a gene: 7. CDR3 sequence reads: CAWSVGGTGIYEQYF. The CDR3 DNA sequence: TGTGCCTGGAGTGTGGGCGGGACAGGGATATACGAGCAGTACTTC.

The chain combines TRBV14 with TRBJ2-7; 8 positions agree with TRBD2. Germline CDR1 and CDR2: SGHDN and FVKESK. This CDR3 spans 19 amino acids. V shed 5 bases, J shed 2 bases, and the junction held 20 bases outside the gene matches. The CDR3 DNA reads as TGTGCCAGCAGCACACAAAGCTTTACCGGGACTAGAACACCCTACGAGCAGTACTTC. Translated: CASSTQSFTGTRTPYEQYF.

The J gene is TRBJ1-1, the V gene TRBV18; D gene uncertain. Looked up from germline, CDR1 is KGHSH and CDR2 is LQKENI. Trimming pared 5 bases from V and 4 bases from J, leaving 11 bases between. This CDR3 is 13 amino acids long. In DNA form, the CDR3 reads TGTGCCAGCTCAGGCCGAGAGGGCACTGAAGCTTTCTTT. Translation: CASSGREGTEAFF.

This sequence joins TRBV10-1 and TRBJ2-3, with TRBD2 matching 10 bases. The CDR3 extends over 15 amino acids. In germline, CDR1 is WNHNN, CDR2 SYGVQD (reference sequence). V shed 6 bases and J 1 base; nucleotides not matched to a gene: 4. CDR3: CASRGTSAGTDTQYF. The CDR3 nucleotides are TGCGCCAGCAGAGGGACTAGCGCCGGCACAGATACGCAGTATTTT.

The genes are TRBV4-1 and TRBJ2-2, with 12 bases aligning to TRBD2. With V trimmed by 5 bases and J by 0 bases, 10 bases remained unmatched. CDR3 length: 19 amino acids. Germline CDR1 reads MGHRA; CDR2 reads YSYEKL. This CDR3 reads CASSREPGLAGPNTGELFF. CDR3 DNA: TGCGCCAGCAGCAGAGAGCCCGGACTAGCGGGGCCGAACACCGGGGAGCTGTTTTTT.

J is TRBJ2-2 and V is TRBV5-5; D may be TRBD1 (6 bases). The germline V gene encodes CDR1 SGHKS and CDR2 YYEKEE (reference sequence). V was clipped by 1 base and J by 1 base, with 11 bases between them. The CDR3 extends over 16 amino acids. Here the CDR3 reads CASSLSGQMNTGELFF. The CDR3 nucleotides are TGTGCCAGCAGCTTGTCGGGACAAATGAACACCGGGGAGCTGTTTTTT.

CDR3 nucleotides: TGTGCCAGCAGCCCTCGACAGGGCGGGAACACTGAAGCTTTCTTT. Translated: CASSPRQGGNTEAFF. This sequence joins TRBV7-9 and TRBJ1-1, with TRBD1 matching 7 bases. J lost 1 base, V lost 5 bases, and 7 bases had no gene match. CDR1 is SEHNR, CDR2 FQNEAQ, per germline (reference sequence). CDR3 length: 15 amino acids.

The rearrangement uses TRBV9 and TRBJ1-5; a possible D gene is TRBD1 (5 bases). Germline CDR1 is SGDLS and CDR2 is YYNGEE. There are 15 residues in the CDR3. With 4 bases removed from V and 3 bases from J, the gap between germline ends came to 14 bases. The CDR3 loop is CASSLEGNTNQPQHF. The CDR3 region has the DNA TGTGCCAGCAGCCTGGAGGGGAACACCAATCAGCCCCAGCATTTT.